The 25 T cell receptor beta chains below all came from one sample that was sequenced in a study of blood T cell repertoires in COVID-19. Profiling relied on immunoSEQ multiplex PCR, and the TCRdb table lists in-frame clones only, not all of them. This sample yields under 65,000 clones, of which 91% are seen a single time; about 9% belongs to the top ten. The sequenced sample consisted of peripheral blood. Receptor source: a human donor in a cohort sampled during active COVID-19.

The J gene is TRBJ2-1, the V gene TRBV27; TRBD2 is a possible D gene (5 bases). Germline CDR1 reads MNHEY; CDR2 reads SMNVEV (reference sequence). The CDR3 loop spans 15 amino acids. Trimming took off 7 bases at V and 8 bases at J, with 21 bases between the two ends. CDR3 loop: CASTYTTDLGDEQFF. The CDR3 nucleotides are TGTGCCAGCACCTACACCACTGACCTCGGGGATGAGCAGTTCTTC.

The rearrangement links TRBV6-5 to TRBJ1-1; 10 positions agree with TRBD1. After removal of 6 bases from V and 1 base from J, the junction contained 5 bases not matched to a gene. The CDR3 runs 15 residues. Germline CDR1 reads MNHEY; CDR2 reads SVGAGI. The CDR3 loop is CASSLRDRGNTEAFF. The CDR3 nucleotides read TGTGCCAGCAGCCTACGGGACAGGGGGAACACTGAAGCTTTCTTT.

Remarks on this clone: This sample also contains other DNA sequences that code for the same CDR3. J is TRBJ1-1 and V is TRBV14; D is undetermined. The CDR3 extends over 13 amino acids. The germline V gene has CDR1 SGHDN and CDR2 FVKESK. V shed 4 bases and J shed 2 bases, with 8 bases lying between them. The CDR3 is CASSRDANTEAFF. In DNA form, the CDR3 reads TGTGCCAGCAGCCGCGATGCAAACACTGAAGCTTTCTTT.

V is TRBV5-6 and J is TRBJ1-2; TRBD1 might be the D (5 bases). The CDR3 contains 16 residues. V gave up 1 base and J gave up 2 bases, with 15 bases separating them. Germline values: CDR1 SGHDT, CDR2 YYEEEE. CDR3 sequence: CASSLSEGLINYGYTF. In DNA form, the CDR3 reads TGTGCCAGCAGCTTGTCTGAGGGACTGATAAACTATGGCTACACCTTC.

This clone was counted once. The chain links TRBV7-6 to TRBJ2-3; weak D call: TRBD2 (6 bases). CDR1 is SGHVS and CDR2 is FNYEAQ in the germline V gene. The CDR3 consists of 15 residues. V dropped 5 bases and J dropped 6 bases, with 18 bases sitting between them. The CDR3 loop reads CASSPRRSEGDTQYF. CDR3 bases: TGTGCCAGCAGCCCCCGGCGTTCGGAGGGGGATACGCAGTATTTT.

The CDR3 nucleotides read TGTGCCAGTAGTCCTCTCTCCCAGGGCACCGGGGAGCTGTTTTTT. It is translated as CASSPLSQGTGELFF. The V gene is TRBV19, the J gene TRBJ2-2, with D maybe TRBD1 (5 bases). CDR3 length equals 15 residues. Germline CDR1 reads LNHDA; CDR2 reads SQIVND (reference sequence). Trimming removed 5 bases from V and 4 bases from J, with 14 bases in between.

The genes are TRBV6-6 and TRBJ1-2; 9 nucleotides line up with TRBD1. Germline loops: CDR1 MNHNY, CDR2 SVGAGI (reference sequence). The CDR3 totals 16 residues. V lost 7 bases and J lost 4; bases outside the gene matches: 13. CDR3 loop: CASTLGGTGIPYGYTF. CDR3 bases: TGTGCCAGCACCCTTGGTGGGACAGGGATCCCCTATGGCTACACCTTC.

This clone was observed once. The chain employs TRBV6-5 and TRBJ1-5, with 10 bases lining up with TRBD1. The CDR3 is 14 residues long. The trim removed 6 bases at V and 6 bases at J, leaving 5 bases unmatched. Looked up from germline, CDR1 is MNHEY and CDR2 is SVGAGI. CDR3 nucleotides: TGTGCCAGCAGGGGACAGGGGTATAGTCAGCCCCAGCATTTT. Its protein product is CASRGQGYSQPQHF.

The V and J genes are TRBV5-1 and TRBJ2-1; possibly TRBD1 for D (5 bases). V was trimmed by 1 base and J by 7 bases, leaving 18 bases between them. CDR1 is SGHRS and CDR2 is YFSETQ in the germline V gene. The CDR3 contains 16 residues. The CDR3 DNA follows: TGCGCCAGCAGCTTGATGTACGTGACAGATGGGAATGAGCAGTTCTTC. This translates into CASSLMYVTDGNEQFF.

This clone was detected once. The chain employs TRBV10-3 and TRBJ1-5; a weak D match, TRBD1 (6 bases). Germline V gene data show CDR1 as ENHRY and CDR2 as SYGVKD. The CDR3 is made up of 14 amino acids. Between the trimmed V and J ends, which lost 2 bases and 5 bases, there was a span of 10 bases. The CDR3 coding sequence is TGTGCCATCAGTGAGAGGGACAACTATCAGCCCCAGCATTTT. It codes for CAISERDNYQPQHF.

This chain joins TRBV4-2 and TRBJ1-3, with TRBD1 identical over 7 bases. The ends lost 4 bases at V and 0 bases at J; junction bases unmatched: 6. CDR3 length: 16 residues. Germline V CDR1 and CDR2: LGHNA, YNFKEQ. The CDR3 region is CASSPRDRNSGNTIYF. CDR3 in DNA: TGTGCCAGCAGCCCCCGGGACAGAAACTCTGGAAACACCATATATTTT.

The rearrangement joins TRBV6-1 to TRBJ1-2, with D perhaps TRBD1 (6 bases). Trimming stripped 0 bases from V and 2 bases from J, with 13 bases between. CDR3 length: 16 residues. The germline CDR1 and CDR2 sequences are MNHNS and SASEGT. The CDR3: CASSEAIGGHNYGYTF. CDR3 in DNA: TGTGCCAGCAGTGAAGCGATTGGGGGACACAACTATGGCTACACCTTC.

The gene calls are TRBV5-7 and TRBJ2-2; 9 nucleotides line up with TRBD1. TRBV5-7 is an ORF, and what it does is uncertain. V shed 6 bases and J 5 bases; nucleotides not matched to a gene: 8. The CDR3 covers 15 residues. CDR3 sequence reads: CASTSGTGFTGELFF. The DNA of the CDR3 is TGTGCCAGCACCTCCGGGACAGGGTTTACCGGGGAGCTGTTTTTT.

This clone came up a few times. V is TRBV3-1 (or the pseudogene TRBV3-2) and J is TRBJ2-3; 8 bases are shared with TRBD1. CDR3 length: 14 residues. Germline V gene lookup returns CDR1 LGHDT and CDR2 YNNKEL (reference sequence). The V gene end was trimmed by 4 bases and the J gene end by 6 bases; junction bases not matched to a gene: 6. The CDR3 coding sequence is TGTGCCAGCAGCCGCAGGGGGCTGGGGGATACGCAGTATTTT. Its protein is CASSRRGLGDTQYF.

V usage is TRBV11-2 and J usage is TRBJ1-1, with D unclear. The CDR3 length is 17 residues. From germline, CDR1 is SGHAT and CDR2 FQNNGV. V was trimmed by 2 bases and J by 1 base, leaving 17 bases between them. The CDR3: CASSLKRLSLGNTEAFF. The CDR3 bases are TGTGCCAGCAGCTTAAAGCGATTATCTCTCGGGAACACTGAAGCTTTCTTT.

This clone was detected only once. This sequence joins TRBV4-3 and TRBJ2-7; unclear D gene. V lost 4 bases and J 0 bases, leaving 10 bases between the germline ends. The CDR3 contains 14 residues. Germline-derived CDR1 and CDR2 are LGHNA and YSLEER. Written as DNA, the CDR3 is TGCGCCAGCAGCCTCCGGTCCGGCTCCTACGAGCAGTACTTC. It is translated as CASSLRSGSYEQYF.

The gene calls are TRBV4-1 and TRBJ2-3, with a possible D match to TRBD2 (6 bases). Trimming removed 0 bases from V and 5 bases from J, with 9 bases in between. Germline V gene data show CDR1 as MGHRA and CDR2 as YSYEKL. CDR3 length equals 14 residues. The CDR3 nucleotides are TGCGCCAGCAGCCAAGAGGGGCGGGGAGATACGCAGTATTTT. It is translated as CASSQEGRGDTQYF.

The chain couples TRBV19 to TRBJ1-1; D uncertain. CDR1 and CDR2 (germline): LNHDA, SQIVND (reference sequence). The V end lost 0 bases, the J end lost 2 bases, and 10 bases lay between the germline ends. This CDR3 is 15 amino acids long. The CDR3 is CASSIDKSGNTEAFF. The DNA of the CDR3 is TGTGCCAGTAGTATAGATAAGTCAGGAAACACTGAAGCTTTCTTT. Based on the CDR3 plus reference TRBV19 and TRBJ1-1, the full variable domain is DGGITQSPKYLFRKEGQNVTLSCEQNLNHDAMYWYRQDPGQGLRLIYYSQIVNDFQKGDIAEGYSVSREKKESFPLTVTSAQKNPTAFYLCASSIDKSGNTEAFFGQGTRLTVV.

The chain combines TRBV28 with TRBJ2-7; the D is unclear. V was pared by 5 bases and J by 6 bases, with 11 bases between. Germline V gene sequence: CDR1 MDHEN, CDR2 SYDVKM. This CDR3 region has 12 residues. The CDR3 DNA reads as TGTGCCAGCAGTACCCCTACGAGCGAGCAGTACTTC. Amino acid sequence: CASSTPTSEQYF.

The V call is TRBV18, the J call TRBJ1-4, with a possible D match to TRBD1 (5 bases). V shed 8 bases and J shed 4 bases, with 17 bases lying between them. In germline, CDR1 is KGHSH, CDR2 LQKENI. The CDR3 has 15 amino acids. The CDR3 DNA is TGTGCCAGCCGATCGGAACAGGAAATTAATGAAAAACTGTTTTTT. Its protein product is CASRSEQEINEKLFF.

The chain couples TRBV29-1 to TRBJ1-2, with a weak D call TRBD1 (6 bases). The CDR3 is made up of 13 amino acids. V was clipped by 3 bases and J by 8 bases, with 16 bases between them. Germline V CDR1 and CDR2: SQVTM, ANQGSEA. CDR3 protein: CSVEVSGAGGYTF. The DNA for the CDR3 is TGCAGCGTTGAGGTTTCAGGGGCAGGGGGCTACACCTTC.

This clone was recorded once. This chain connects TRBV19 to TRBJ1-1, with a weak D call TRBD1 (6 bases). This CDR3 comprises 13 residues. Germline V gene lookup returns CDR1 LNHDA and CDR2 SQIVND (reference sequence). V shed 6 bases and J shed 7 bases, with 15 bases lying between them. CDR3 loop: CASRGGTSIEAFF. The CDR3 coding sequence is TGTGCCAGTAGGGGGGGGACATCGATTGAAGCTTTCTTT. Together with reference TRBV19 and TRBJ1-1, the CDR3 gives the full variable domain: DGGITQSPKYLFRKEGQNVTLSCEQNLNHDAMYWYRQDPGQGLRLIYYSQIVNDFQKGDIAEGYSVSREKKESFPLTVTSAQKNPTAFYLCASRGGTSIEAFFGQGTRLTVV.

The chain has TRBV10-3 and TRBJ2-7; 7 nucleotides match TRBD1. The germline CDR1 and CDR2 sequences are ENHRY and SYGVKD. This CDR3 spans 14 amino acids. V dropped 5 bases and J dropped 4; count of bases not matched to a gene: 8. The CDR3 region is CAISSRDRVYEQYF. The CDR3 DNA is TGTGCCATCAGTAGCCGGGACAGAGTATACGAGCAGTACTTC.

This chain connects TRBV20-1 to TRBJ2-4, with 8 positions matching TRBD2. The germline V gene encodes CDR1 DFQATT and CDR2 SNEGSKA (reference sequence). This CDR3 is 17 amino acids long. V lost 3 bases to trimming and J lost 0 bases; unmatched junction nucleotides: 10. The DNA of the CDR3 is TGCAGTGCTAGTAGCGGGAAAGCGACCCTAGCCAAAAACATTCAGTACTTC. Encoded protein: CSASSGKATLAKNIQYF.

This clone was recorded once. The CDR3 bases are TGTGCCAGTACTCCCGGGGCCAAAAACATTCAGTACTTC. Translation: CASTPGAKNIQYF. The chain combines TRBV19 with TRBJ2-4; D ambiguous. The CDR3 runs to 13 residues. Germline V gene lookup returns CDR1 LNHDA and CDR2 SQIVND (reference sequence). V lost 7 bases, J lost 1 base, and 8 bases lay in between.